This T cell receptor (beta chain) emerged from a study of T cell responses to AZD1222 COVID-19 vaccine. About the study: Pooling of second doses given at about 4 or about 12 weeks was done.

Study-level findings and limits: There were mostly white British donors and more females than males, and clonal diversity was possibly underestimated. Samples come after the peak T cell response, not at day 14. Spike-wide coverage was observed for vaccine-associated CD4 TCRs, with dominant responses at 160-218 and 743-854.

Regarding this clone: Its specificity is not known.

Some clones are missing from TCRdb's copy, which holds only in-frame ones; the method was immunoSEQ multiplex PCR. The table has around 120,000 clones, about 90% seen once; the top ten hold more than 13%. Germline loops: CDR1 SNHLY, CDR2 FYNNEI. V lost 3 bases, J lost 1 base, and 21 bases lay in between. The CDR3 contains 18 residues. This specimen was peripheral blood, taken on day 0 of AZD1222 vaccination. The clonotype originates from an adult in good health. This chain joins TRBV2 and TRBJ1-1, with D maybe TRBD1 (6 bases). The CDR3 coding sequence is TGTGCCAGCAGTGACGTTTACAGTTGGGGCAGGGGGAACACTGAAGCTTTCTTT. Its translation: CASSDVYSWGRGNTEAFF.